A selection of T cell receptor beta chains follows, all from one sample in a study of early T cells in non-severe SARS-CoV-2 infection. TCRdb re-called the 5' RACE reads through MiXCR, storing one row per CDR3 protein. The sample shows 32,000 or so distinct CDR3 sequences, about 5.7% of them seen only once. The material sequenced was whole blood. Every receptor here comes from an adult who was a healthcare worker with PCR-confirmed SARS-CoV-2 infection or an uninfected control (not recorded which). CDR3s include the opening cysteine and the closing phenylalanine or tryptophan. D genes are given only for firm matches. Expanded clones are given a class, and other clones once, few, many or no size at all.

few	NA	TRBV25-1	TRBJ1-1	CASSVVDSTYTEAFF	TGTGCCAGCAGTGTGGTTGACAGTACCTACACTGAAGCTTTCTTT
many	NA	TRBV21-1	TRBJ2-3	CASSKRMKAGRTDTQYF	TGTGCCAGCAGCAAAAGGATGAAAGCGGGGAGAACAGATACGCAGTATTTT
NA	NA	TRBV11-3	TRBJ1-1	CASSPGTYTEAFF	TGTGCCAGCAGCCCGGGGACATACACTGAAGCTTTCTTT
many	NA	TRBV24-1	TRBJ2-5	CATSSGPETQYF	TGTGCCACCTCATCAGGGCCGGAGACCCAGTACTTC
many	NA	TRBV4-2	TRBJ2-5	CASSRSVETQYF	TGTGCCAGCAGCCGTAGCGTTGAGACCCAGTACTTC
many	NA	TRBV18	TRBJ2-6	CASSPAVRANVLTF	TGTGCCAGCTCACCCGCCGTTAGAGCCAACGTCCTGACTTTC
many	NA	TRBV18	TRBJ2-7	CASLTRDPPYEQYF	TGTGCCAGCTTGACCAGAGACCCTCCCTACGAGCAGTACTTC
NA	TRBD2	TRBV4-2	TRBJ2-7	CASSHDGRGVEQYF	TGTGCCAGCAGCCACGATGGGAGGGGTGTCGAGCAGTACTTC
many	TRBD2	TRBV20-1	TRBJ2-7	CSASHGTSGEYEQYF	TGCAGTGCCTCCCACGGGACTAGCGGGGAATACGAGCAGTACTTC
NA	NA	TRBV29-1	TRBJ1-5	CSVADGFLGNQPQHF	TGCAGCGTTGCTGATGGATTCTTGGGCAATCAGCCCCAGCATTTT
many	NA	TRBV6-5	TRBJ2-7	CASSYPGTGEQYF	TGTGCCAGCAGTTACCCCGGGACGGGCGAGCAGTACTTC
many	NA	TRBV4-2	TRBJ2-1	CASSQEATYGGQGRNEQFF	TGTGCCAGCAGCCAAGAAGCCACGTATGGCGGACAAGGGCGCAATGAGCAGTTCTTC
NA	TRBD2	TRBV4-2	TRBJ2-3	CASSQDSSGGDTQYF	TGTGCCAGCAGCCAAGATAGTAGCGGGGGGGATACGCAGTATTTT